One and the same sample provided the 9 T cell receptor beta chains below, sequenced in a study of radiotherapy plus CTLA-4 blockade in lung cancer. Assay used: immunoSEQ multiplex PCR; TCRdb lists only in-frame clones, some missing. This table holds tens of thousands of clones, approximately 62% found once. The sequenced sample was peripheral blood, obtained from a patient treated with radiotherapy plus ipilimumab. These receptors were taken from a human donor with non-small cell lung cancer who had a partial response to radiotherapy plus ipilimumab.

CDR3 sequence reads: CASSLGTGISNQPQHF. The CDR3 DNA sequence: TGTGCCAGCAGCTTAGGGACAGGGATAAGCAATCAGCCCCAGCATTTT. The chain carries TRBV7-2 and TRBJ1-5; 8 nucleotides align to TRBD1. CDR1 is SGHTA, CDR2 FQGNSA, per germline. The length of the CDR3 is 16 residues. The J segment lost 1 base and the V segment lost 1 base, leaving 3 bases of the junction unmatched.

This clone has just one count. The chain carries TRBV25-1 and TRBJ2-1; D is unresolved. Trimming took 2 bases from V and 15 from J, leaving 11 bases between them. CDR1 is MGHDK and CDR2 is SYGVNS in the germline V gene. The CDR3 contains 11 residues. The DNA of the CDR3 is TGTGCCAGCAGTGAACCCTATAATCTGTTCTTC. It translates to CASSEPYNLFF.

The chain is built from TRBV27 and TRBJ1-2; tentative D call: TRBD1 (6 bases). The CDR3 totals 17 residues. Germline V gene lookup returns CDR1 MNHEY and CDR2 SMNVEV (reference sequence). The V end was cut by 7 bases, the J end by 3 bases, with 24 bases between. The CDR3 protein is CASTRSTGGALYYGYTF. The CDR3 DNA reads TGTGCCAGCACAAGGTCGACCGGGGGGGCTTTATACTATGGCTACACCTTC.

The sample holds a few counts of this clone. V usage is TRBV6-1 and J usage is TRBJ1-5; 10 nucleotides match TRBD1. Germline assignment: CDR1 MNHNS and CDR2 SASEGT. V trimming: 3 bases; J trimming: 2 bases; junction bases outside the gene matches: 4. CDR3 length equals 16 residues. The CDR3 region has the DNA TGTGCCAGCAGTGACCGGGACAGGGGACGCAATCAGCCCCAGCATTTT. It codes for CASSDRDRGRNQPQHF.

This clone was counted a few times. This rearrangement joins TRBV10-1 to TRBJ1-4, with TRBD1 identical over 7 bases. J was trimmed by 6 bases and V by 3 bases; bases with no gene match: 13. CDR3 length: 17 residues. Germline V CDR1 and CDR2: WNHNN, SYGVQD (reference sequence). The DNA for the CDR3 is TGCGCCAGCAGTGAACCGGAAAACGGGACAGCGCATGAAAAACTGTTTTTT. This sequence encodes CASSEPENGTAHEKLFF.

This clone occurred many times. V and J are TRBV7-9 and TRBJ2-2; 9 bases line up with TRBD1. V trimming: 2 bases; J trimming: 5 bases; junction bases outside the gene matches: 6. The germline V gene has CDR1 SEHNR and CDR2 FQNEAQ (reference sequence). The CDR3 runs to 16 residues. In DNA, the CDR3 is TGTGCCAGCAGCTTAACAGGGGGCGGTGGGACCGGGGAGCTGTTTTTT. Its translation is CASSLTGGGGTGELFF. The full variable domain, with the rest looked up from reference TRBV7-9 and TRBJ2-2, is DTGVSQNPRHKITKRGQNVTFRCDPISEHNRLYWYRQTLGQGPEFLTYFQNEAQLEKSRLLSDRFSAERPKGSFSTLEIQRTEQGDSAMYLCASSLTGGGGTGELFFGEGSRLTVL.

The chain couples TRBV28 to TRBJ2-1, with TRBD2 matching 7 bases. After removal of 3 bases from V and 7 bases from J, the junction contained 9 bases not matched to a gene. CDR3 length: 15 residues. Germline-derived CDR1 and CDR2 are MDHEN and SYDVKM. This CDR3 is CASSLGGTSRNEQFF. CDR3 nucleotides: TGTGCCAGCAGTTTGGGGGGGACCTCGAGGAATGAGCAGTTCTTC.

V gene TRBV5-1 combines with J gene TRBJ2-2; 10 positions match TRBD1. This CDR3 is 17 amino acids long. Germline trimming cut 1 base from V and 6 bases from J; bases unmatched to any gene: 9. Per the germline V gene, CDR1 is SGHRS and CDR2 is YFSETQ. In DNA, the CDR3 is TGCGCCAGCAGCTTGTCCTACCCGGGACAGGGGTCCGGGGAGCTGTTTTTT. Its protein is CASSLSYPGQGSGELFF.

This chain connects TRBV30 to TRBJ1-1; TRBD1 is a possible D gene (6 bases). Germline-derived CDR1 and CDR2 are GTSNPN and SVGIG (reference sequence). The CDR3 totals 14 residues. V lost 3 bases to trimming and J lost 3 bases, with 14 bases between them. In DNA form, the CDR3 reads TGTGCCTGGAGGTGGGCAGGGGTCTACACTGAAGCTTTCTTT. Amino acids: CAWRWAGVYTEAFF.